The 7 T cell receptor beta chains below come from one sample, sequenced in a study of shared clonotypes between healthy human individuals. Terminally differentiated effector memory CD45RA+ cells were excluded by CCR7 positive selection of CD45RO-negative cells. Using immunoSEQ multiplex PCR, the repertoire was profiled, and TCRdb retains in-frame clones only, with some absent. Of over 2,000,000 clones listed, about 94% were seen once; the top ten hold 1.5% to 2%. Sequenced: naive CD8+ T cells from PBMCs. These receptor sequences come from a man aged 18 to 29 in good health. Some clones in this sample may be carry-over from other donors' samples.

As for this clone: Additional DNA sequences in this sample encode the identical CDR3. CDR3 DNA sequence: TGTGCCAGCAGTTTATTGGCGGGAGCCTACGAGCAGTACTTC. This translates into CASSLLAGAYEQYF. V gene TRBV28 combines with J gene TRBJ2-7; 7 bases align to TRBD2. This CDR3 contains 14 residues. Germline assignment: CDR1 MDHEN and CDR2 SYDVKM. J lost 2 bases, V lost 1 base, and 2 bases had no gene match.

The V and J genes are TRBV5-6 and TRBJ2-1, with a weak D call TRBD2 (6 bases). Germline assignment: CDR1 SGHDT and CDR2 YYEEEE. Trimming took off 2 bases at V and 7 bases at J, with 13 bases between the two ends. CDR3 length: 14 residues. The CDR3 sequence is CASSFGLARNEQFF. The CDR3 DNA sequence: TGTGCCAGCAGCTTTGGGCTAGCGAGAAATGAGCAGTTCTTC. Based on the CDR3 plus reference TRBV5-6 and TRBJ2-1, the full variable domain is DAGVTQSPTHLIKTRGQQVTLRCSPKSGHDTVSWYQQALGQGPQFIFQYYEEEERQRGNFPDRFSGHQFPNYSSELNVNALLLGDSALYLCASSFGLARNEQFFGPGTRLTVL.

V is TRBV10-3 and J is TRBJ2-3, with 10 bases matching TRBD2. With 3 bases clipped from V and 3 bases from J, the junction kept 12 bases outside the gene matches. Germline V lookup: CDR1 ENHRY, CDR2 SYGVKD. The CDR3 covers 18 residues. The CDR3, as DNA: TGTGCCATCAGTGAATTACCGGGGACTAGCGAGCGAACAGATACGCAGTATTTT. Its translation is CAISELPGTSERTDTQYF.

Comment on this clone: This specimen includes other DNA sequences encoding the same CDR3. The rearrangement joins TRBV9 to TRBJ2-7; a weak D match, TRBD2 (5 bases). With 0 bases removed from V and 0 bases from J, the gap between germline ends came to 10 bases. This CDR3 comprises 15 residues. Germline CDR1 is SGDLS and CDR2 is YYNGEE. CDR3 loop: CASSVGSGSSYEQYF. CDR3 nucleotide sequence: TGTGCCAGCAGCGTAGGGAGCGGCAGCTCCTACGAGCAGTACTTC.

The chain is built from TRBV30 and TRBJ2-7; D might be TRBD1 or TRBD2, each matching 5 bases. Trimming stripped 8 bases from V and 4 bases from J, with 21 bases between. CDR1 is GTSNPN, CDR2 SVGIG, per germline (reference sequence). The CDR3 is 14 amino acids. CDR3 sequence reads: CAVGLMGPYYEQYF. The DNA of the CDR3 is TGTGCCGTAGGACTCATGGGGCCCTATTACGAGCAGTACTTC.

The chain is built from TRBV14 and TRBJ2-1; 14 nucleotides line up with TRBD2. The V gene end was trimmed by 4 bases and the J gene end by 1 base; junction bases not matched to a gene: 9. The CDR3 length is 19 residues. Per the germline V gene, CDR1 is SGHDN and CDR2 is FVKESK. CDR3: CASSRTGTSGRKSYNEQFF. The CDR3 DNA follows: TGTGCCAGCAGCCGGACCGGGACTAGCGGGAGAAAGTCCTACAATGAGCAGTTCTTC.

V usage is TRBV19 and J usage is TRBJ1-2; the D gene is possibly TRBD1 (5 bases). With 5 bases removed from V and 7 bases from J, the gap between germline ends came to 14 bases. CDR3 length: 13 amino acids. Germline V gene sequence: CDR1 LNHDA, CDR2 SQIVND (reference sequence). CDR3 residues: CASSLRARVGYTF. The CDR3 coding sequence is TGTGCCAGTAGTCTCAGGGCACGAGTTGGCTACACCTTC.